The next 22 T cell receptor beta chains were all read from a single sample in a study of T cells in Graves' hyperthyroidism and ophthalmopathy (dated by TCRdb to the late 2010s). The method behind the library was multiplex PCR. Sequencer: Illumina HiSeq 2000. The TCR beta CDR3 regions were amplified from RNA transcripts. The TCR CDR3 was subjected to a first round of RT-PCR using the HTBI primer set and the Qiagen OneStep RT-PCR kit. The public reads were reprocessed in TCRdb via fastp at Q25 and MiXCR, keeping in-frame beta chains. Entries that share a CDR3 protein sequence are merged under the most common genes and DNA. The sample includes about 340,000 distinct CDR3 sequences, with around 23% observed a single time. The ten largest account for over 40% of the sample. Sequenced: blood. The source is a woman in her fifties or sixties with Graves' hyperthyroidism.

The chain uses TRBV7-9 and TRBJ2-3, with D possibly matching TRBD1 (6 bases). The CDR3 loop spans 13 amino acids. V lost 5 bases, J lost 11 bases, and 17 bases lay in between. Looked up from germline, CDR1 is SEHNR and CDR2 is FQNEAQ (reference sequence). The CDR3 DNA sequence: TGTGCCAGCAGCCCCCCGACAGGATTAGGGCAGTATTTT. Translation gives CASSPPTGLGQYF.

A few counts support this clonotype. The genes are TRBV27 and TRBJ1-3; D not resolved. Trimming removed 5 bases from V and 0 bases from J, with 8 bases in between. From germline, CDR1 is MNHEY and CDR2 SMNVEV (reference sequence). The CDR3 contains 14 residues. The CDR3 region has the DNA TGTGCCAGCAGTCGGGCCGGCTCTGGAAACACCATATATTTT. This translates into CASSRAGSGNTIYF.

This clonotype was counted many times. The rearrangement links TRBV2 to TRBJ2-5, with D possibly TRBD2 on 7 matching bases. Germline loops: CDR1 SNHLY, CDR2 FYNNEI. The germline V and J ends were trimmed by 6 bases and 5 bases, with 16 bases remaining between them. This CDR3 has 14 residues. CDR3 amino acids: CASRPLGRGETQYF. The CDR3 DNA reads TGTGCCAGCAGACCCCTGGGGAGGGGGGAGACCCAGTACTTC. Using reference TRBV2 and TRBJ2-5 for the parts outside the CDR3, the full variable domain is EPEVTQTPSHQVTQMGQEVILRCVPISNHLYFYWYRQILGQKVEFLVSFYNNEISEKSEIFDDQFSVERPDGSNFTLKIRSTKLEDSAMYFCASRPLGRGETQYFGPGTRLLVL.

There are many counts of this clonotype. V and J are TRBV30 and TRBJ2-7; D is perhaps TRBD1 (5 bases). This CDR3 is built from 13 residues. V was pared by 2 bases and J by 6 bases, with 14 bases between. CDR1 and CDR2 (germline): GTSNPN, SVGIG (reference sequence). The CDR3 reads CAWSNGAVAEQYF. The CDR3 DNA is TGTGCCTGGAGTAATGGGGCCGTGGCCGAGCAGTACTTC.

This clonotype was recorded at least ten times. The genes are TRBV2 and TRBJ2-1; 8 nucleotides agree with TRBD2. The CDR3 is 14 residues long. Trimming cost V 8 bases and J 5 bases; bases outside gene matches: 8. Germline CDR1 is SNHLY and CDR2 is FYNNEI. As DNA, the CDR3 is TGTGCCAGCGTGGCTAGCGGGTTTAACAATGAGCAGTTCTTC. Protein: CASVASGFNNEQFF.

As for this clonotype: This may come from a read error, since a much larger clone is one base off. The V and J genes are TRBV7-9 and TRBJ2-5, with D tentatively TRBD1 or TRBD2 (5 bases each). Germline values: CDR1 SEHNR, CDR2 FQNEAQ (reference sequence). There are 15 residues in the CDR3. V lost 5 bases, J lost 4 bases, and 17 bases lay in between. The CDR3 is CASSGMKGRSETQYF. The CDR3 DNA reads as TGTGCCAGCAGCGGGATGAAGGGACGATCAGAGACCCAGTACTTC.

The table lists this clonotype with many counts. The chain recombines TRBV27 with TRBJ1-2; no reliable D call. CDR3 length equals 14 residues. V was trimmed by 5 bases and J by 4 bases, leaving 14 bases between them. The germline V gene has CDR1 MNHEY and CDR2 SMNVEV (reference sequence). The CDR3 region is CASSPMTTFYGYTF. The CDR3 DNA sequence: TGTGCCAGCAGTCCGATGACAACCTTCTATGGCTACACCTTC.

This clonotype has at least ten counts. The chain carries TRBV5-1 and TRBJ1-1; possibly TRBD1 for D (5 bases). Per germline, CDR1 SGHRS and CDR2 YFSETQ. V was clipped by 4 bases and J by 3 bases, with 19 bases between them. This CDR3 has 16 residues. The CDR3 DNA sequence: TGCGCCAGCAGCGTTGGACACGGCGGTTTGGACACTGAAGCTTTCTTT. Translated: CASSVGHGGLDTEAFF. The full variable domain, rest sourced from reference TRBV5-1 and TRBJ1-1, is KAGVTQTPRYLIKTRGQQVTLSCSPISGHRSVSWYQQTPGQGLQFLFEYFSETQRNKGNFPGRFSGRQFSNSRSEMNVSTLELGDSALYLCASSVGHGGLDTEAFFGQGTRLTVV.

This clonotype was observed many times. CDR3 residues: CASSGKGFEPQHF. CDR3 nucleotide sequence: TGTGCCAGCAGTGGTAAGGGATTTGAGCCCCAGCATTTT. This chain links TRBV2 with TRBJ1-5; unclear D gene. Trimming took off 4 bases at V and 8 bases at J, with 12 bases between the two ends. Per germline, CDR1 SNHLY and CDR2 FYNNEI. The CDR3 length is 13 residues. Complete variable domain (other parts from reference TRBV2 and TRBJ1-5): EPEVTQTPSHQVTQMGQEVILRCVPISNHLYFYWYRQILGQKVEFLVSFYNNEISEKSEIFDDQFSVERPDGSNFTLKIRSTKLEDSAMYFCASSGKGFEPQHFGDGTRLSIL.

The count of this clonotype is one. The chain has TRBV20-1 and TRBJ2-1; 11 nucleotides align to TRBD2. In germline, CDR1 is DFQATT, CDR2 SNEGSKA (reference sequence). The CDR3 is 18 residues long. Trimming took 0 bases from V and 0 from J; bases not matched to a gene: 7. CDR3 bases: TGCAGTGCTAGAGAGGTTAGCGGGAGGGGCAGCTCCTACAATGAGCAGTTCTTC. This translates into CSAREVSGRGSSYNEQFF.

A few counts support this clonotype. The chain links TRBV12-3 or TRBV12-4 to TRBJ2-1, with TRBD2 identical over 13 bases. This CDR3 is built from 16 residues. Germline trimming cut 3 bases from V and 9 bases from J; bases unmatched to any gene: 8. The CDR3 coding sequence is TGTGCCAGCAGTTTCCGCACTAGCGGGAGGGCCGGTGAGCAGTTCTTC. It yields the protein CASSFRTSGRAGEQFF.

This sequence joins TRBV19 and TRBJ2-2; a possible D gene is TRBD2 (7 bases). The CDR3 consists of 18 residues. Per germline, CDR1 LNHDA and CDR2 SQIVND (reference sequence). V was shortened by 5 bases and J by 1 base, with 20 bases between the two germline ends. The CDR3, as DNA: TGTGCCAGTAGTTCTCACTTGGGGGGGCCCAGGAACACCGGGGAGCTGTTTTTT. Its protein is CASSSHLGGPRNTGELFF.

This chain connects TRBV28 to TRBJ1-5, with TRBD1 identical over 8 bases. This CDR3 comprises 15 residues. J gave up 6 bases and V 2 bases, and 6 bases lay outside the gene matches. Germline assignment: CDR1 MDHEN and CDR2 SYDVKM. The CDR3 nucleotides read TGTGCCAGCAGTTTACGACAGGGGAACGGTCAGCCCCAGCATTTT. Protein product: CASSLRQGNGQPQHF.

This clonotype was recorded many times. The chain employs TRBV7-2 and TRBJ2-7; 8 bases align to TRBD2. In germline, CDR1 is SGHTA, CDR2 FQGNSA. This CDR3 is built from 18 residues. Losses at the gene ends were 1 base for V and 1 base for J; bases not matched to a gene: 12. CDR3 in DNA: TGTGCCAGCAGCTTAGGGACAGCTCGGCTAGCGGGTTCCTACGAGCAGTACTTC. Protein product: CASSLGTARLAGSYEQYF. The full variable domain, in which reference TRBV7-2 and TRBJ2-7 provide the parts outside the CDR3, is GAGVSQSPSNKVTEKGKDVELRCDPISGHTALYWYRQSLGQGLEFLIYFQGNSAPDKSGLPSDRFSAERTGGSVSTLTIQRTQQEDSAVYLCASSLGTARLAGSYEQYFGPGTRLTVT.

This chain connects TRBV10-3 to TRBJ1-3; D is unresolved. The V gene's germline CDR1 is ENHRY and CDR2 SYGVKD. This CDR3 contains 14 residues. V lost 4 bases and J lost 0, with 7 bases in between. The DNA of the CDR3 is TGTGCCATCAGTGCCTTTAGCTCTGGAAACACCATATATTTT. As protein: CAISAFSSGNTIYF.

CDR3 coding DNA: TGCAGTGCCAAGGAAGGTCGGGCCCAGCATTTT. It yields the protein CSAKEGRAQHF. V gene TRBV20-1 combines with J gene TRBJ1-5, with D unclear. The CDR3 spans 11 residues. The V end lost 6 bases, the J end lost 11 bases, and 14 bases lay between the germline ends. The germline gives CDR1 DFQATT, CDR2 SNEGSKA (reference sequence).

The chain uses TRBV18 and TRBJ2-4; the match to TRBD1 covers 7 bases. The germline V gene encodes CDR1 KGHSH and CDR2 LQKENI. The CDR3 runs to 16 residues. With 6 bases clipped from V and 10 bases from J, the junction kept 18 bases outside the gene matches. The CDR3 loop reads CASSSKAPGQRLIQYF. Here the CDR3 DNA reads TGTGCCAGCTCGTCCAAGGCCCCGGGACAGCGGTTAATTCAGTACTTC.

This clonotype was seen only a few times. The chain joins TRBV20-1 to TRBJ2-7; D not resolved. Germline CDR1 and CDR2: DFQATT and SNEGSKA (reference sequence). V lost 3 bases and J 3 bases, leaving 6 bases between the germline ends. The CDR3 length is 11 residues. CDR3 nucleotides: TGCAGTGCTAGGAAGGGCTACGAGCAGTACTTC. Encoded protein: CSARKGYEQYF.

This clonotype has a count of ten or more. The chain links TRBV7-6 to TRBJ2-5; the D gene could be TRBD1 or TRBD2 (6 bases each). The length of the CDR3 is 13 residues. Germline lookup yields CDR1 SGHVS and CDR2 FNYEAQ. V lost 8 bases and J 1 base, leaving 11 bases between the germline ends. The CDR3: CASGGRVQETQYF. In DNA, the CDR3 is TGTGCCAGCGGGGGGCGAGTCCAAGAGACCCAGTACTTC.

This clonotype showed up many times. The chain has TRBV28 and TRBJ2-3; no reliable D call. The V end was cut by 4 bases, the J end by 2 bases, with 7 bases between. CDR1 is MDHEN and CDR2 is SYDVKM in the germline V gene. This CDR3 spans 13 amino acids. The CDR3 sequence: CASSSRNTDTQYF. Written as DNA, the CDR3 is TGTGCCAGCAGTTCCAGAAACACAGATACGCAGTATTTT.

The sample holds a few counts of this clonotype. V and J are TRBV10-3 and TRBJ2-1; the match to TRBD2 covers 10 bases. Germline V gene sequence: CDR1 ENHRY, CDR2 SYGVKD. V shed 3 bases, J shed 3 bases, and the junction held 2 bases outside the gene matches. This CDR3 spans 15 amino acids. The CDR3 DNA reads TGTGCCATCAGTGACTCTAGCGGGGGCTACAATGAGCAGTTCTTC. It codes for CAISDSSGGYNEQFF.

This clonotype was found many times. The chain is built from TRBV5-1 and TRBJ2-3; D not resolved. The CDR3 runs 12 residues. V was pared by 5 bases and J by 3 bases, with 7 bases between. From germline, CDR1 is SGHRS and CDR2 YFSETQ. CDR3 residues: CASRDLTDTQYF. The CDR3 coding sequence is TGCGCCAGCAGGGATCTGACAGATACGCAGTATTTT.